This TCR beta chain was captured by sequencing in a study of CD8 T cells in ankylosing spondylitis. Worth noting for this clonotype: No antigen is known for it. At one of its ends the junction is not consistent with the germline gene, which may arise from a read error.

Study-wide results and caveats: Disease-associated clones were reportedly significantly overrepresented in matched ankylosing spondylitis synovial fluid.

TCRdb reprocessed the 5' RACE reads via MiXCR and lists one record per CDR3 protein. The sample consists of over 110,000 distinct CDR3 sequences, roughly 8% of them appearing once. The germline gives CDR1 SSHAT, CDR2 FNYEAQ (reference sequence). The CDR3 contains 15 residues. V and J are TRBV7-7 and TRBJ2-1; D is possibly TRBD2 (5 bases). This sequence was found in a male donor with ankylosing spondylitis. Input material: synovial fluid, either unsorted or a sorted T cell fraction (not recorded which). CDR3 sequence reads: CASSLGAVSYNEQFF. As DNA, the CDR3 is TGTGCTAGCAGCTTAGGAGCGGTCTCCTACAATGAGCAGTTCTTC.